Included here is one T cell receptor beta chain sequence, with context. Its antigen is unknown. With 60 Vbeta and 13 Jbeta primers, the PCR was carried out. TCRdb's copy holds only in-frame clones and misses some; the assay was immunoSEQ multiplex PCR. The sample shows around 130,000 clones, approximately 85% of them seen only once. These data are taken from a study of cytomegalovirus exposure and HLA in healthy donors. Study findings and constraints: The study put around 180 TCR beta chains on its list as cytomegalovirus-associated. TCR beta V segments were, for the most part, productive about 87% or about 30% of the time in an earlier analysis.

The CDR3 loop spans 17 amino acids. Germline V gene lookup returns CDR1 SGHVS and CDR2 FQNEAQ. V lost 1 base and J lost 0, with 16 bases in between. The chain joins TRBV7-8 to TRBJ2-7; TRBD2 might be the D (5 bases). Material: PBMCs. This TCR came from a woman in her twenties or thirties in good health and CMV-seropositive. The CDR3 protein is CASSLVSRRQISYEQYF. In nucleotides, the CDR3 is TGTGCCAGCAGCTTAGTGTCCCGGAGGCAGATCTCCTACGAGCAGTACTTC.